The 25 T cell receptor beta chains below all came from one sample that was sequenced in a study of T cells after posttransplantation cyclophosphamide (dated by TCRdb to 2016 to 2017). According to the study, the label for this sample's treatment or condition signals: high-dose cyclophosphamide on days +3 and +4 as single-agent GVHD prophylaxis. Busulfan and fludarabine conditioning, a related or unrelated marrow graft, and cyclophosphamide on days +3 and +4 were given to PTCy patients. Libraries were made using the immunoSEQ multiplex PCR assay. The immuneACCESS repertoire file appears here via TCRdb, limited to in-frame rearrangements. These files lack a portion of the clones; in checked studies, under half of the deficit traces to unresolved V genes, and the cause of the others is not known. The sample table contains 15,000 to 20,000 clones; only one count was recorded for 87% of them. More than 5.5% of the sample goes to the ten largest clones.

The specimen comprised PBMCs, sampled after allogeneic stem cell transplant with posttransplant cyclophosphamide. These receptors all come from a female patient aged 40 to 50 who received an allogeneic stem cell transplant from a related donor, was CMV-positive, and had no GVHD. After a transplant, some T cells may be the graft donor's own cells.

The chain links TRBV11-3 to TRBJ2-1; a weak D match, TRBD2 (6 bases). The CDR3 spans 19 residues. Germline V lookup: CDR1 SGHNT, CDR2 YENEEA. The V end was cut by 0 bases, the J end by 5 bases, with 23 bases between. The CDR3: CASSLEPPSFRRGNNEQFF. DNA for the CDR3: TGTGCCAGCAGCTTAGAACCTCCAAGTTTTCGGCGGGGAAACAATGAGCAGTTCTTC.

The chain carries TRBV7-2 and TRBJ2-3; 7 nucleotides match TRBD1. Trimming cost V 0 bases and J 2 bases; bases outside gene matches: 5. In germline, CDR1 is SGHTA, CDR2 FQGNSA. This CDR3 has 16 amino acids. In DNA, the CDR3 is TGTGCCAGCAGCTTAGCAGGGGGCTCGGTCACAGATACGCAGTATTTT. Translating gives CASSLAGGSVTDTQYF.

The chain has TRBV15 and TRBJ2-5, with a possible D match to TRBD1 (6 bases). Germline V gene lookup returns CDR1 LNHNV and CDR2 YYDKDF (reference sequence). V lost 4 bases and J lost 2, with 14 bases in between. CDR3 length equals 15 residues. CDR3 nucleotides: TGTGCCACCAGCAATCCCCGGGACAATCAAGAGACCCAGTACTTC. Residues: CATSNPRDNQETQYF. Full variable domain (rest looked up from reference TRBV15 and TRBJ2-5): DAMVIQNPRYQVTQFGKPVTLSCSQTLNHNVMYWYQQKSSQAPKLLFHYYDKDFNNEADTPDNFQSRRPNTSFCFLDIRSPGLGDTAMYLCATSNPRDNQETQYFGPGTRLLVL.

The V gene is TRBV30, the J gene TRBJ1-3; D gene unclear. V lost 5 bases, J lost 1 base, and 6 bases lay in between. The germline V gene has CDR1 GTSNPN and CDR2 SVGIG (reference sequence). The CDR3 is 12 amino acids. CDR3 protein: CAWQYSGNTIYF. The CDR3 DNA reads TGTGCCTGGCAGTATTCTGGAAACACCATATATTTT. The full variable domain, in which reference TRBV30 and TRBJ1-3 provide the parts outside the CDR3, is SQTIHQWPATLVQPVGSPLSLECTVEGTSNPNLYWYRQAAGRGLQLLFYSVGIGQISSEVPQNLSASRPQDRQFILSSKKLLLSDSGFYLCAWQYSGNTIYFGEGSWLTVV.

V gene TRBV7-9 combines with J gene TRBJ2-1; D perhaps matches TRBD1 (6 bases). V lost 8 bases and J lost 16, with 30 bases in between. Germline lookup yields CDR1 SEHNR and CDR2 FQNEAQ (reference sequence). This CDR3 has 15 residues. CDR3 loop: CASALRPGTGIVLFF. CDR3 bases: TGTGCCAGCGCTCTCCGGCCGGGAACAGGGATAGTGCTCTTCTTC.

The chain's CDR3 is CAWTGSGANVLTF. The CDR3 nucleotides read TGTGCCTGGACAGGGTCTGGGGCCAACGTCCTGACTTTC. The rearrangement joins TRBV30 to TRBJ2-6, with D possibly matching TRBD1 (5 bases). This CDR3 has 13 residues. Trimming shortened V by 4 bases and J by 1 base, and 5 bases separated the two germline ends. Germline-derived CDR1 and CDR2 are GTSNPN and SVGIG (reference sequence).

The chain is built from TRBV10-1 and TRBJ2-1, with D possibly being TRBD2 (6 bases). The V gene lost 3 bases and the J gene lost 0 bases, with 12 bases spanning the gap. The CDR3 has 16 residues. The germline gives CDR1 WNHNN, CDR2 SYGVQD (reference sequence). The CDR3 DNA reads as TGCGCCAGCAGTGATCCTAGCGAGAGCTCCTACAATGAGCAGTTCTTC. This translates into CASSDPSESSYNEQFF.

V and J are TRBV10-2 and TRBJ1-5, with no clear D. V gave up 0 bases and J gave up 5 bases, with 8 bases separating them. From germline, CDR1 is WSHSY and CDR2 SAAADI. This CDR3 has 14 amino acids. This chain's CDR3 is CASSESAGYQPQHF. In DNA form, the CDR3 reads TGCGCCAGCAGTGAGTCGGCCGGGTATCAGCCCCAGCATTTT.

The chain is built from TRBV28 and TRBJ1-5, with a possible D match to TRBD1 (6 bases). Germline CDR1 reads MDHEN; CDR2 reads SYDVKM. The CDR3 spans 16 residues. The V end was cut by 0 bases, the J end by 0 bases, with 9 bases between. The CDR3 sequence: CASSLWRGASNQPQHF. The CDR3 nucleotides read TGTGCCAGCAGTTTATGGCGGGGGGCTAGCAATCAGCCCCAGCATTTT.

V gene TRBV5-1 combines with J gene TRBJ2-2; a weak D match, TRBD1 (6 bases). The length of the CDR3 is 14 residues. V shed 0 bases and J shed 5 bases, with 8 bases lying between them. Germline V CDR1 and CDR2: SGHRS, YFSETQ. CDR3 nucleotides: TGCGCCAGCAGCTTGGGGCAGGGGACCGGGGAGCTGTTTTTT. It yields the protein CASSLGQGTGELFF.

This rearrangement joins TRBV5-6 to TRBJ2-1; 8 bases agree with TRBD2. In germline, CDR1 is SGHDT, CDR2 YYEEEE. The CDR3 is 14 residues long. The V segment lost 5 bases and the J segment 7 bases; nucleotides outside the gene matches: 8. CDR3 protein: CASSSGIYRNEQFF. The CDR3 DNA follows: TGTGCCAGCAGTAGCGGGATCTACAGGAATGAGCAGTTCTTC.

This chain uses TRBV9 with TRBJ2-2; D unresolved. The CDR3 consists of 12 residues. CDR1 and CDR2 from the germline V gene are SGDLS and YYNGEE. Trimming took off 7 bases at V and 4 bases at J, with 8 bases between the two ends. The CDR3 nucleotides are TGTGCCAGCCGAAAACTCACCGGGGAGCTGTTTTTT. It encodes CASRKLTGELFF.

The chain couples TRBV4-1 to TRBJ1-1; D call uncertain. CDR1 and CDR2 (germline): MGHRA, YSYEKL. The CDR3 length is 18 residues. V was clipped by 1 base and J by 2 bases, with 20 bases between them. CDR3 region: CASSQGHRELGRNTEAFF. CDR3 DNA: TGCGCCAGCAGCCAAGGACACCGCGAGCTGGGGAGAAACACTGAAGCTTTCTTT.

The chain has TRBV30 and TRBJ2-3, with D maybe TRBD2 (6 bases). With 0 bases removed from V and 4 bases from J, the gap between germline ends came to 8 bases. The germline CDR1 and CDR2 sequences are GTSNPN and SVGIG (reference sequence). The CDR3 has 13 residues. CDR3: CAWSVRRADTQYF. The CDR3 DNA reads TGTGCCTGGAGTGTACGGAGGGCAGATACGCAGTATTTT.

This clone appeared a single time. The CDR3 protein is CATSTQGVGYEQYF. CDR3 nucleotides: TGTGCCACCAGCACCCAGGGGGTAGGCTACGAGCAGTACTTC. This rearrangement joins TRBV15 to TRBJ2-7; 7 bases match TRBD1. Germline CDR1 reads LNHNV; CDR2 reads YYDKDF (reference sequence). The V segment lost 4 bases and the J segment 3 bases; nucleotides outside the gene matches: 6. CDR3 length: 14 residues.

J is TRBJ1-4 and V is TRBV7-9, with 8 bases aligning to TRBD1. Trimming at V came to 1 base and at J to 8 bases, leaving 6 bases not matched to a gene. This CDR3 contains 15 residues. CDR1 is SEHNR, CDR2 FQNEAQ, per germline (reference sequence). CDR3 DNA sequence: TGTGCCAGCAGCTTAGGGGGGACAGGTGGCGAAAAACTGTTTTTT. Encoded protein: CASSLGGTGGEKLFF.

This clone was observed a single time. The chain uses TRBV9 and TRBJ2-1; 9 bases agree with TRBD2. CDR1 and CDR2 (germline): SGDLS, YYNGEE. J was trimmed by 5 bases and V by 3 bases; bases with no gene match: 6. The CDR3 extends over 15 amino acids. CDR3 in DNA: TGTGCCAGCAGCGCGACTAGCGGTAATAACAATGAGCAGTTCTTC. It specifies CASSATSGNNNEQFF.

The chain joins TRBV7-3 to TRBJ2-2, with D perhaps matching TRBD1 (6 bases). V shed 2 bases and J shed 7 bases, with 8 bases lying between them. The CDR3 runs to 13 residues. The germline gives CDR1 SGHTA, CDR2 FQGTGA. The CDR3 region has the DNA TGTGCCAGCAGCTTATTGACAGGCGGGGAGCTGTTTTTT. This gives the protein CASSLLTGGELFF. Full variable domain (missing parts from reference TRBV7-3 and TRBJ2-2): GAGVSQTPSNKVTEKGKYVELRCDPISGHTALYWYRQSLGQGPEFLIYFQGTGAADDSGLPNDRFFAVRPEGSVSTLKIQRTERGDSAVYLCASSLLTGGELFFGEGSRLTVL.

The V gene is TRBV28, the J gene TRBJ2-3; 14 positions match TRBD2. The CDR3 extends over 16 amino acids. Germline CDR1 reads MDHEN; CDR2 reads SYDVKM. Losses at the gene ends were 5 bases for V and 2 bases for J; bases not matched to a gene: 3. CDR3 sequence: CASSRLAGGDTDTQYF. The CDR3 nucleotides are TGTGCCAGCAGTAGACTAGCGGGAGGGGACACAGATACGCAGTATTTT.

The V and J genes are TRBV11-1 and TRBJ2-3; 7 bases fit TRBD1. The junction had 11 bases not matched to a gene; V was cut back by 4 bases and J by 4 bases. Germline loops: CDR1 SGHAT, CDR2 FQDESV (reference sequence). The CDR3 is made up of 16 amino acids. CDR3: CASSSGTVLLSDTQYF. DNA of the CDR3: TGTGCCAGCAGCTCCGGGACAGTACTATTGTCAGATACGCAGTATTTT.

The V call is TRBV4-3, the J call TRBJ1-5, with 8 bases that match TRBD1. The CDR3 is 17 residues long. J was trimmed by 3 bases and V by 0 bases; bases with no gene match: 7. Germline CDR1 and CDR2: LGHNA and YSLEER. Here the CDR3 DNA reads TGCGCCAGCAGCCAAGAGGGGCCAGGGGGCAACAATCAGCCCCAGCATTTT. This gives the protein CASSQEGPGGNNQPQHF.

V usage is TRBV7-8 and J usage is TRBJ2-7; no definite D call. V lost 2 bases and J 3 bases, leaving 11 bases between the germline ends. CDR1 and CDR2 from the germline V gene are SGHVS and FQNEAQ. CDR3 length equals 14 residues. The CDR3 DNA sequence: TGTGCCAGCAGCTTAACGTGGGCAGGCTACGAGCAGTACTTC. Its protein is CASSLTWAGYEQYF.

The gene calls are TRBV7-3 and TRBJ2-3; weak D call: TRBD2 (5 bases). The CDR3 is 14 amino acids. The germline V and J ends were trimmed by 2 bases and 2 bases, with 8 bases remaining between them. Germline V gene data show CDR1 as SGHTA and CDR2 as FQGTGA. Here the CDR3 DNA reads TGTGCCAGCAGCTTAGCCGGGATCACAGATACGCAGTATTTT. Translated, it gives CASSLAGITDTQYF.

The chain links TRBV29-1 to TRBJ2-7; 7 nucleotides line up with TRBD1. The V gene end was trimmed by 6 bases and the J gene end by 2 bases; junction bases not matched to a gene: 10. The V gene's germline CDR1 is SQVTM and CDR2 ANQGSEA. The CDR3 sequence is 14 residues long. The DNA for the CDR3 is TGCAGCGTGCACGAGACAGGGATCACCTACGAGCAGTACTTC. It specifies CSVHETGITYEQYF.

This chain links TRBV30 with TRBJ1-1, with D tentatively TRBD1 (5 bases). The germline CDR1 and CDR2 sequences are GTSNPN and SVGIG (reference sequence). Trimming removed 3 bases from V and 7 bases from J, with 15 bases in between. The CDR3 totals 13 residues. The CDR3 loop reads CAWSALGGGEAFF. Here the CDR3 DNA reads TGTGCCTGGAGCGCCCTTGGGGGGGGTGAAGCTTTCTTT.